A single T cell receptor beta chain is shown here with its context. This record belongs to a study of blood T cell repertoires in COVID-19. Assay used: immunoSEQ multiplex PCR; TCRdb lists only in-frame clones, some missing. The sample holds about 400,000 clones; roughly 91% are singletons and the top ten take 1.7%. Participants came from about two dozen US areas, aged roughly 18 to 95 years. Cohorts were based on clinical histories the participants reported. The CDR3 sequence is 14 residues long. CDR1 is SGHTA and CDR2 is FQGNSA in the germline V gene. The V gene lost 6 bases and the J gene lost 6 bases, with 15 bases spanning the gap.

This receptor was taken from a woman aged 25 to 39 who had recovered from COVID-19. Sequencing was done on a sample of PBMCs or T cells enriched from blood (not recorded which). V is TRBV7-2 and J is TRBJ1-5, with TRBD1 as a possible D gene (5 bases). The CDR3, as DNA: TGTGCCAGCAGTCTCGGACAAGTTGGTCAGCCCCAGCATTTT. Translation: CASSLGQVGQPQHF. The whole variable domain, remainder taken from reference TRBV7-2 and TRBJ1-5, is GAGVSQSPSNKVTEKGKDVELRCDPISGHTALYWYRQSLGQGLEFLIYFQGNSAPDKSGLPSDRFSAERTGGSVSTLTIQRTQQEDSAVYLCASSLGQVGQPQHFGDGTRLSIL.